This entry concerns a single T cell receptor beta chain. The antigen is undetermined. This sample stems from a study of T cell responses to AZD1222 COVID-19 vaccine. TCRdb keeps only in-frame clones here, not all; method: immunoSEQ multiplex PCR. The profile shows 130,000 to 150,000 clones, more than 75% of them singletons. Whole-study results and caveats: The donor cohort was predominantly white British with a female majority, and clonal diversity may have been underestimated.

Trimming took 0 bases from V and 3 from J, leaving 2 bases between them. The germline V gene has CDR1 SEHNR and CDR2 FQNEAQ (reference sequence). The CDR3 has 12 residues. This specimen consisted of peripheral blood, obtained on day 0 of MenACWY control vaccination. The source of this sequence is an adult in good health. V usage is TRBV7-9 and J usage is TRBJ1-2; D is unclear. CDR3 amino acids: CASSLAHYGYTF. CDR3 in DNA: TGTGCCAGCAGCTTAGCCCACTATGGCTACACCTTC.